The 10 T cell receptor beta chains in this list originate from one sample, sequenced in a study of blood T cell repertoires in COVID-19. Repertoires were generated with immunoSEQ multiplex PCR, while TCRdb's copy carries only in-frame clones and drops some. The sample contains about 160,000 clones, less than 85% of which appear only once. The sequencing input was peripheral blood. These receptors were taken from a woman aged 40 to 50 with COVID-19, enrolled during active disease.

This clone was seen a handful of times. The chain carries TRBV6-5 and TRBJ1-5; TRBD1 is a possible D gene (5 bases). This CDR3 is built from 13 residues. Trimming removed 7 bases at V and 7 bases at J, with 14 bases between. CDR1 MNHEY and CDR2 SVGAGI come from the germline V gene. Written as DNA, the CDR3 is TGTGCCAGCAATCTGGGGAGGGACCAGCCCCAGCATTTT. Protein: CASNLGRDQPQHF.

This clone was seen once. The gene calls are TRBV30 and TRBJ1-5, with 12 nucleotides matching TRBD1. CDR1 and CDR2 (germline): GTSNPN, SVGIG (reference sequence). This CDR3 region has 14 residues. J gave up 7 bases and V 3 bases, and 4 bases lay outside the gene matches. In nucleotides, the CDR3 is TGTGCCTGGAGGGGGACAGGGGGCGAGCAGCCCCAGCATTTT. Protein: CAWRGTGGEQPQHF.

The DNA for the CDR3 is TGTGCCAGTAGTATTGTGACTAGCGTTTACAATGAGCAGTTCTTC. Protein product: CASSIVTSVYNEQFF. This chain joins TRBV19 and TRBJ2-1; 8 bases are shared with TRBD2. CDR3 length: 15 residues. Germline loops: CDR1 LNHDA, CDR2 SQIVND (reference sequence). Unmatched junction bases numbered 5, after V lost 3 bases and J lost 4 bases.

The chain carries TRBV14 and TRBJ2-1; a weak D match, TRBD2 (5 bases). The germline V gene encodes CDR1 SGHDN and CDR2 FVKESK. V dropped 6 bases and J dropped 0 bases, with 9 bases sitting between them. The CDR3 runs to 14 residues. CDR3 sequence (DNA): TGTGCCAGCAGGCTAGGGAGCTCCTACAATGAGCAGTTCTTC. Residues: CASRLGSSYNEQFF.

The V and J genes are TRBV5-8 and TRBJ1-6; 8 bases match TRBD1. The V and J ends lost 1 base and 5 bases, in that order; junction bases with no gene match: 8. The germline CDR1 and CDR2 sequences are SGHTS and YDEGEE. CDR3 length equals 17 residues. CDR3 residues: CASSLTVGTGNNSPLHF. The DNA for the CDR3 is TGTGCCAGCAGCTTGACCGTAGGGACAGGCAATAATTCACCCCTCCACTTT.

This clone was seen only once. The CDR3 protein is CASSREMDQLFF. For the CDR3, the DNA is TGTGCCAGCTCACGGGAGATGGATCAACTGTTTTTT. This chain joins TRBV18 and TRBJ1-4; no clear D gene. The germline gives CDR1 KGHSH, CDR2 LQKENI. There are 12 residues in the CDR3. V was cut by 4 bases and J by 12 bases, with 12 bases left in between.

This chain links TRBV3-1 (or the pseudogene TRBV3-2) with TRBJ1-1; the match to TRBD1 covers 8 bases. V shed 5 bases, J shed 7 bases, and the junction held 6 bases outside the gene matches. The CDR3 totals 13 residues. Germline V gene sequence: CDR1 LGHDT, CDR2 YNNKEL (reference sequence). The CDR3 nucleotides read TGTGCCAGCAGCGTGACAGGGGTGAGTGAAGCTTTCTTT. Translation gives CASSVTGVSEAFF.

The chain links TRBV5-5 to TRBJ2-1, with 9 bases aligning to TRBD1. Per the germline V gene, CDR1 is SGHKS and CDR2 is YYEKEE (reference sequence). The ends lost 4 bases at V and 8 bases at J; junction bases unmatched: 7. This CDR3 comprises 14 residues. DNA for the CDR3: TGTGCCAGCAGCCCACAGGGGGCGATAGATGAGCAGTTCTTC. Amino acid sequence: CASSPQGAIDEQFF.

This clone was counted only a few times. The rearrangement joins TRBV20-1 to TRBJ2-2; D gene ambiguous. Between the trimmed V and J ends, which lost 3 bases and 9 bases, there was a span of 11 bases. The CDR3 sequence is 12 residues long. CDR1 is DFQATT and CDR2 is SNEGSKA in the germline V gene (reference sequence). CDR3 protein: CSASGSKRELFF. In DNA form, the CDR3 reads TGCAGTGCTAGTGGGTCTAAGCGGGAGCTGTTTTTT.

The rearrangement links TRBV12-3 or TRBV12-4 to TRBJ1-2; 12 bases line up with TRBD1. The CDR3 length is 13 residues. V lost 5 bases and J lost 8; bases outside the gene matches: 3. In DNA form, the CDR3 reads TGTGCCAGCAGTCCAGGGACAGGGGGCGGCTACACCTTC. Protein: CASSPGTGGGYTF.